The 20 T cell receptor beta chains reported below all come from one sample, sequenced in a study of shared T cell receptors in the human thymus. Libraries were prepared by immunoSEQ multiplex PCR; TCRdb keeps only in-frame clonotypes and omits some of them. There are some 700,000 clones in the sample; more than 75% occur only once, and 0.0085% to 0.012% lies in the top ten. These data are also associated with another study on human thymus T cells.

The sample comprised thymocytes. These receptors were taken from a boy in the first two years of life with a congenital heart defect.

J is TRBJ2-3 and V is TRBV5-1; TRBD2 is a possible D gene (6 bases). CDR3 length: 15 amino acids. Per the germline V gene, CDR1 is SGHRS and CDR2 is YFSETQ. V lost 5 bases and J 2 bases, leaving 15 bases between the germline ends. The CDR3 sequence is CASSWTGGNTDTQYF. Written as DNA, the CDR3 is TGCGCCAGCAGTTGGACTGGGGGGAACACAGATACGCAGTATTTT.

This chain connects TRBV27 to TRBJ2-5; 11 positions agree with TRBD1. CDR1 MNHEY and CDR2 SMNVEV come from the germline V gene (reference sequence). The CDR3 totals 14 residues. V trimming: 5 bases; J trimming: 11 bases; junction bases outside the gene matches: 10. CDR3 sequence: CASSPGQGGTGQYF. CDR3 DNA sequence: TGTGCCAGCAGTCCGGGACAGGGGGGGACCGGGCAGTACTTC.

CDR3 coding DNA: TGTGCCATACCGCTGGACAGGGAAAAAAACATTCAGTACTTC. This sequence encodes CAIPLDREKNIQYF. The chain couples TRBV7-9 to TRBJ2-4, with 8 bases aligning to TRBD1. Losses at the gene ends were 10 bases for V and 4 bases for J; bases not matched to a gene: 9. The CDR3 has 14 amino acids. Germline CDR1 SEHNR, CDR2 FQNEAQ (reference sequence).

The chain links TRBV14 to TRBJ2-3, with TRBD2 matching 8 bases. Germline V gene sequence: CDR1 SGHDN, CDR2 FVKESK. The CDR3 is 16 amino acids. V was clipped by 4 bases and J by 2 bases; unmatched bases: 8. The CDR3 sequence: CASSPGTRGPTDTQYF. The CDR3, as DNA: TGTGCCAGCAGCCCCGGGACTAGGGGACCCACAGATACGCAGTATTTT.

The chain uses TRBV27 and TRBJ2-3, with D uncertain. This CDR3 spans 14 amino acids. Germline V CDR1 and CDR2: MNHEY, SMNVEV (reference sequence). With 5 bases removed from V and 1 base from J, the gap between germline ends came to 10 bases. The CDR3 spells CASSPPIGTDTQYF. The CDR3 nucleotides read TGTGCCAGCAGTCCCCCCATAGGCACAGATACGCAGTATTTT.

This chain links TRBV9 with TRBJ2-6; 8 bases agree with TRBD2. V was clipped by 3 bases and J by 6 bases; unmatched bases: 2. Germline CDR1 SGDLS, CDR2 YYNGEE. This CDR3 is 14 amino acids long. CDR3 in DNA: TGTGCCAGCAGCGCGGGGGGGACGGCCAACGTCCTGACTTTC. Translation: CASSAGGTANVLTF.

This sequence joins TRBV5-1 and TRBJ1-1, with 8 bases that match TRBD1. The CDR3 spans 14 residues. Losses at the gene ends were 4 bases for V and 0 bases for J; bases not matched to a gene: 2. The germline V gene has CDR1 SGHRS and CDR2 YFSETQ. This chain's CDR3 is CASSPDRVNTEAFF. The CDR3 DNA follows: TGCGCCAGCAGCCCGGACAGGGTGAACACTGAAGCTTTCTTT.

The rearrangement uses TRBV6-1 and TRBJ1-2; 10 nucleotides line up with TRBD1. The ends lost 1 base at V and 6 bases at J; junction bases unmatched: 2. This CDR3 is 14 amino acids long. From germline, CDR1 is MNHNS and CDR2 SASEGT. CDR3 nucleotides: TGTGCCAGCAGTGAAGAGACAGGGGGCGATGGCTACACCTTC. It specifies CASSEETGGDGYTF.

The chain recombines TRBV7-3 with TRBJ2-6; possible D gene TRBD1, 5 bases. Looked up from germline, CDR1 is SGHTA and CDR2 is FQGTGA. Trimming removed 5 bases from V and 0 bases from J, with 14 bases in between. The CDR3 runs to 17 residues. CDR3 sequence: CASSPTELTSGANVLTF. Here the CDR3 DNA reads TGTGCCAGCAGCCCGACAGAACTGACCTCTGGGGCCAACGTCCTGACTTTC.

V and J are TRBV27 and TRBJ2-1, with 16 bases identical to TRBD2. The CDR3 loop spans 21 amino acids. The germline gives CDR1 MNHEY, CDR2 SMNVEV (reference sequence). After removal of 2 bases from V and 7 bases from J, the junction contained 17 bases not matched to a gene. The chain's CDR3 is CASSLPPAGTSGRAPQNEQFF. The CDR3 DNA is TGTGCCAGCAGTTTACCTCCAGCCGGGACTAGCGGGAGGGCCCCCCAAAATGAGCAGTTCTTC.

The rearrangement links TRBV7-2 to TRBJ2-3, with D perhaps matching TRBD2 (6 bases). Trimming stripped 1 base from V and 1 base from J, with 9 bases between. The CDR3 is 15 amino acids. Germline V gene lookup returns CDR1 SGHTA and CDR2 FQGNSA. The CDR3 protein is CASSLDRRGTDTQYF. CDR3 coding DNA: TGTGCCAGCAGCTTAGACCGGAGGGGCACAGATACGCAGTATTTT.

This rearrangement joins TRBV28 to TRBJ2-7; 8 bases line up with TRBD1. The CDR3 spans 20 residues. The V gene end was trimmed by 6 bases and the J gene end by 0 bases; junction bases not matched to a gene: 22. Germline V CDR1 and CDR2: MDHEN, SYDVKM. CDR3 sequence reads: CASRSLPRDRYLLLSYEQYF. Written as DNA, the CDR3 is TGTGCCAGCAGGAGTCTCCCCCGGGACAGGTATCTGCTCCTCTCCTACGAGCAGTACTTC.

In its sample, this clone was seen a few times. V gene TRBV7-9 combines with J gene TRBJ1-3; possibly TRBD1 for D (6 bases). The CDR3 contains 15 residues. Germline V lookup: CDR1 SEHNR, CDR2 FQNEAQ (reference sequence). Trimming removed 3 bases at V and 0 bases at J, with 9 bases between. The CDR3 nucleotides are TGTGCCAGCAGCTTGCGACAGGTCTCTGGAAACACCATATATTTT. This encodes CASSLRQVSGNTIYF.

The V gene is TRBV4-2, the J gene TRBJ2-7; 12 bases line up with TRBD1. This CDR3 has 16 residues. Germline values: CDR1 LGHNA, CDR2 YNFKEQ. V shed 2 bases and J 9 bases; nucleotides not matched to a gene: 11. CDR3 nucleotides: TGTGCCAGCAGCCAACCGTGTTCCGGGACAGGGGGCGCGCAGTACTTC. Translation gives CASSQPCSGTGGAQYF.

This chain uses TRBV15 with TRBJ2-3; D is uncertain. Germline assignment: CDR1 LNHNV and CDR2 YYDKDF (reference sequence). The V end lost 1 base, the J end lost 1 base, and 9 bases lay between the germline ends. CDR3 size: 15 residues. This CDR3 is CATSRGWPRTDTQYF. Written as DNA, the CDR3 is TGTGCCACCAGCAGAGGGTGGCCGCGCACAGATACGCAGTATTTT.

In this sample, this clone turned up once. J is TRBJ2-3 and V is TRBV4-3; TRBD1 is a possible D gene (5 bases). CDR1 LGHNA and CDR2 YSLEER come from the germline V gene. The V end lost 1 base, the J end lost 0 bases, and 11 bases lay between the germline ends. The CDR3 contains 16 residues. CDR3 DNA sequence: TGCGCCAGCAGCCAAGTTAGGGGCTCAAGCACAGATACGCAGTATTTT. Protein product: CASSQVRGSSTDTQYF.

J is TRBJ2-1 and V is TRBV5-8; perhaps TRBD1 as D (6 bases). The V gene's germline CDR1 is SGHTS and CDR2 YDEGEE. Deletions cut 4 bases from V and 10 bases from J, with 27 bases between. The CDR3 consists of 17 residues. CDR3 protein: CASSMRPRALGGGEQFF. CDR3 DNA sequence: TGTGCCAGCAGCATGCGACCCCGGGCCTTGGGTGGGGGCGAGCAGTTCTTC. The full variable domain, completed using reference TRBV5-8 and TRBJ2-1, is EAGVTQSPTHLIKTRGQQATLRCSPISGHTSVYWYQQALGLGLQFLLWYDEGEERNRGNFPPRFSGRQFPNYSSELNVNALELEDSALYLCASSMRPRALGGGEQFFGPGTRLTVL.

The chain carries TRBV30 and TRBJ1-5; the D is unclear. The ends were cut back, 8 bases at V and 2 bases at J, with 10 bases in the middle. This CDR3 spans 12 amino acids. The germline gives CDR1 GTSNPN, CDR2 SVGIG (reference sequence). Here the CDR3 reads CAGSEGNQPQHF. The DNA for the CDR3 is TGTGCCGGGTCGGAGGGCAATCAGCCCCAGCATTTT.

The rearrangement links TRBV2 to TRBJ1-3, with D perhaps TRBD1 (5 bases). Deletions cut 4 bases from V and 0 bases from J, with 16 bases between. CDR3 length: 17 amino acids. The germline V gene has CDR1 SNHLY and CDR2 FYNNEI. CDR3 in DNA: TGTGCCAGCAGTGGGGGCAACCCCCAACCCTCTGGAAACACCATATATTTT. Translated: CASSGGNPQPSGNTIYF.

This rearrangement joins TRBV10-2 to TRBJ2-7; 10 bases are shared with TRBD1. The CDR3 spans 14 residues. V shed 6 bases, J shed 3 bases, and the junction held 5 bases outside the gene matches. CDR1 and CDR2 from the germline V gene are WSHSY and SAAADI. The CDR3 protein is CASRRGTGDYEQYF. The CDR3 coding sequence is TGCGCCAGCAGACGTGGGACAGGGGACTACGAGCAGTACTTC.